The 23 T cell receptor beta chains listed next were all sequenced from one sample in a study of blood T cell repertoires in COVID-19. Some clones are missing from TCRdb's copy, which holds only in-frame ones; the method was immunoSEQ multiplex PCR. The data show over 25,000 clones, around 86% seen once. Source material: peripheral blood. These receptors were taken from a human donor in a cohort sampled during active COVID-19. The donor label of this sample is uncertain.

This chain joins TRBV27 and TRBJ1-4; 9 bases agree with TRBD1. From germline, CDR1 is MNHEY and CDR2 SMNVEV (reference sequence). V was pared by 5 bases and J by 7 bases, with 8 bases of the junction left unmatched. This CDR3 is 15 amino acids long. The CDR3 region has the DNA TGTGCCAGCAGTCCCACGGGACAGGGTGGTGAAAAACTGTTTTTT. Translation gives CASSPTGQGGEKLFF.

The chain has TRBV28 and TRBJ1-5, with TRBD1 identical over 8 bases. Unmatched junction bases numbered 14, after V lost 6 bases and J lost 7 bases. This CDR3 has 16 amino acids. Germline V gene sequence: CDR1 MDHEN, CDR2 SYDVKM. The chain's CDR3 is CASSRRLLTGDQPQHF. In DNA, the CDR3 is TGTGCCAGCAGCCGTCGACTCCTGACAGGGGACCAGCCCCAGCATTTT.

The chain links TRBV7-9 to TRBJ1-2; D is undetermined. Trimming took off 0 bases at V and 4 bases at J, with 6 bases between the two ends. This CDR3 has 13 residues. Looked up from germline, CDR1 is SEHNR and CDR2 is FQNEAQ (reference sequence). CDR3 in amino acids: CASSLAGSYGYTF. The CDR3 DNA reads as TGTGCCAGCAGCTTAGCAGGGAGCTATGGCTACACCTTC.

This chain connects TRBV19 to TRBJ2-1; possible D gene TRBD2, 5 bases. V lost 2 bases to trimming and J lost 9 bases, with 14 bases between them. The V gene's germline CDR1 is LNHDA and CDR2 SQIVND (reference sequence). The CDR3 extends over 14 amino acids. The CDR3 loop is CASSIISGSSEQFF. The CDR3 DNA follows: TGTGCCAGTAGTATAATATCGGGGTCTAGTGAGCAGTTCTTC.

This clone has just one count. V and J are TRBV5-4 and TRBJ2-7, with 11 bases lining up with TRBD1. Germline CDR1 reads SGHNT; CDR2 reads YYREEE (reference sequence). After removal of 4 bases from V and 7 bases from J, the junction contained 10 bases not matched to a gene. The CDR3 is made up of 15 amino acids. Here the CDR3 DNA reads TGTGCCAGCAGCACCTGGACAGGGGGCGCGGGGGAGCAGTACTTC. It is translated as CASSTWTGGAGEQYF.

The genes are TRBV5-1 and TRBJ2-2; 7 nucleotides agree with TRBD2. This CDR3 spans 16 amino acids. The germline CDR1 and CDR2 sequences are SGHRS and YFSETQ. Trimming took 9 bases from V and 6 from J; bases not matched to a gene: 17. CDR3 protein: CATSERAGRDPGELFF. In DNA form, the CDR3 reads TGCGCCACATCTGAGCGGGCAGGGAGGGACCCCGGGGAGCTGTTTTTT.

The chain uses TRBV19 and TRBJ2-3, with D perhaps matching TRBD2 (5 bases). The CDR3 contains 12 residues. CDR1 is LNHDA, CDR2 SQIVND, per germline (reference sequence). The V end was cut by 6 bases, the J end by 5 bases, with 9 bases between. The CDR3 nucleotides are TGTGCCAGTAGGGACTGGGGAGATACGCAGTATTTT. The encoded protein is CASRDWGDTQYF. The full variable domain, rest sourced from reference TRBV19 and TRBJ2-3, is DGGITQSPKYLFRKEGQNVTLSCEQNLNHDAMYWYRQDPGQGLRLIYYSQIVNDFQKGDIAEGYSVSREKKESFPLTVTSAQKNPTAFYLCASRDWGDTQYFGPGTRLTVL.

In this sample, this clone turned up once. The chain's CDR3 is CASSLVTGQGTSGANVLTF. CDR3 DNA: TGTGCCAGCAGCTTAGTAACGGGACAGGGGACCTCCGGGGCCAACGTCCTGACTTTC. The chain links TRBV7-3 to TRBJ2-6; the match to TRBD1 covers 10 bases. This CDR3 region has 19 residues. Germline lookup yields CDR1 SGHTA and CDR2 FQGTGA. Unmatched junction bases numbered 11, after V lost 2 bases and J lost 4 bases.

The CDR3 region is CARGVLGKRTADNQPQHF. CDR3 nucleotides: TGTGCCAGAGGGGTTCTGGGGAAGCGGACGGCTGACAATCAGCCCCAGCATTTT. This rearrangement joins TRBV5-3 to TRBJ1-5, with D unresolved. TRBV5-3 is noted as an ORF with a role that remains uncertain. The CDR3 contains 18 residues. Trimming took off 7 bases at V and 3 bases at J, with 26 bases between the two ends.

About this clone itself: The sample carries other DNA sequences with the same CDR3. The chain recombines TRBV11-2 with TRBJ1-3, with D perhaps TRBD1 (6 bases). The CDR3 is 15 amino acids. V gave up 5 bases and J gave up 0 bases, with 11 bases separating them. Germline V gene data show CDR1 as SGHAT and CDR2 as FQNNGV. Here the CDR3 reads CASSPDRTSGNTIYF. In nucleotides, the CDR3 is TGTGCCAGCAGCCCAGACAGGACCTCTGGAAACACCATATATTTT. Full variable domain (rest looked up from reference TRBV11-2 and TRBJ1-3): EAGVAQSPRYKIIEKRQSVAFWCNPISGHATLYWYQQILGQGPKLLIQFQNNGVVDDSQLPKDRFSAERLKGVDSTLKIQPAKLEDSAVYLCASSPDRTSGNTIYFGEGSWLTVV.

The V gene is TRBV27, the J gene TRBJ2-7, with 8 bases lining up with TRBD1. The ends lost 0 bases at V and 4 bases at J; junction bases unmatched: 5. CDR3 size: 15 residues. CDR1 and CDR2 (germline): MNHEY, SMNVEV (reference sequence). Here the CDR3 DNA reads TGTGCCAGCAGTTTATCCCTCACAGGGGGGTACGAGCAGTACTTC. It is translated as CASSLSLTGGYEQYF.

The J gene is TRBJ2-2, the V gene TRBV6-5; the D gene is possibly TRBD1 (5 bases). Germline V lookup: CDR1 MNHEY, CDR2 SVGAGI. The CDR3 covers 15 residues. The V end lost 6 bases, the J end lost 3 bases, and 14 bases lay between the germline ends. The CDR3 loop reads CASSQIRGDTGELFF. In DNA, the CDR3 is TGTGCCAGCAGCCAGATAAGGGGCGACACCGGGGAGCTGTTTTTT.

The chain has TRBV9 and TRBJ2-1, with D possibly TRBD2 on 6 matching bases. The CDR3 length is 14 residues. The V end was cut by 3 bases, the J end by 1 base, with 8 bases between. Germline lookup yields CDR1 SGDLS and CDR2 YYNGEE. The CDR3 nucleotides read TGTGCCAGCAGCGCCGGGACTTCCTACAATGAGCAGTTCTTC. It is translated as CASSAGTSYNEQFF.

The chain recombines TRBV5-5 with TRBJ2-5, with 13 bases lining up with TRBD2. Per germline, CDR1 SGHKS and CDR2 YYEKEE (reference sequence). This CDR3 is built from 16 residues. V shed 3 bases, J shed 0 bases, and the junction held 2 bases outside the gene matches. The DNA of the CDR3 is TGTGCCAGCAGCTGGGGGACTAGCGGGGACCAAGAGACCCAGTACTTC. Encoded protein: CASSWGTSGDQETQYF.

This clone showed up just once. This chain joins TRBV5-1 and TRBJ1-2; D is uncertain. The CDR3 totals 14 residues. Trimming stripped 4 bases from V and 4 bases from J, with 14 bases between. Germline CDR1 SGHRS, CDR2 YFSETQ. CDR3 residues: CASSRSWEGYGYTF. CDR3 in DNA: TGCGCCAGCAGCCGATCTTGGGAGGGCTATGGCTACACCTTC.

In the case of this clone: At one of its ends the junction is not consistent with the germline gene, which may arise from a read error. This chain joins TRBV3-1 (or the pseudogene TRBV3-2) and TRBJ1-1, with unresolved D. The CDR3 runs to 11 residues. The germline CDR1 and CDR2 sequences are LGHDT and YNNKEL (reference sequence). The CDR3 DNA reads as TGTGTCAGCAGCCACAGCACTGAAGCTTTCTTT. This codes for CVSSHSTEAFF.

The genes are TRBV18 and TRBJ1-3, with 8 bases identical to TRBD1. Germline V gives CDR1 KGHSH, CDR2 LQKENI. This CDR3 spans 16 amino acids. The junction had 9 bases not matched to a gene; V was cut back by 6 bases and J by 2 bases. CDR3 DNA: TGTGCCAGCTCTCCCTGGACAGGGAAAGCTGGAAACACCATATATTTT. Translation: CASSPWTGKAGNTIYF.

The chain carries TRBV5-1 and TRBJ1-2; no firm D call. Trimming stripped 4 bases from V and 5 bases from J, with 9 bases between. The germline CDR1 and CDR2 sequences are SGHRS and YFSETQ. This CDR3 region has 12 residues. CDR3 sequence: CASSRSLYGYTF. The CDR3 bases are TGCGCCAGCAGCCGGAGTTTATATGGCTACACCTTC.

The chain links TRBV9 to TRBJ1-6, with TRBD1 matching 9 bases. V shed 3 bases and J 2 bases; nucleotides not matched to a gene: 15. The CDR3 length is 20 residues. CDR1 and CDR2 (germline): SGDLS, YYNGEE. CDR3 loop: CASSATGGGTGNTYNSPLHF. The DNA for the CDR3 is TGTGCCAGCAGCGCGACAGGGGGGGGGACAGGGAACACCTATAATTCACCCCTCCACTTT.

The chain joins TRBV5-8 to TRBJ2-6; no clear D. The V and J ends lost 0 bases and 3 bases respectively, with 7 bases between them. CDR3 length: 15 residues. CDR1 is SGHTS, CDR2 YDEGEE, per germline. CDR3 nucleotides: TGTGCCAGCAGCTTGGGGTGGAGTGGGGCCAACGTCCTGACTTTC. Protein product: CASSLGWSGANVLTF.

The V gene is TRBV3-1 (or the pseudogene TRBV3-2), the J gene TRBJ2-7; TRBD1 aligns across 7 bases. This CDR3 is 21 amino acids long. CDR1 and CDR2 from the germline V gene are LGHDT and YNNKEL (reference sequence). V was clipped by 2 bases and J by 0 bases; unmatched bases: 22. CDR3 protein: CASSQQGQLPYLIHFSYEQYF. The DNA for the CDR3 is TGTGCCAGCAGCCAACAGGGACAGCTCCCTTACCTAATTCATTTCTCCTACGAGCAGTACTTC.

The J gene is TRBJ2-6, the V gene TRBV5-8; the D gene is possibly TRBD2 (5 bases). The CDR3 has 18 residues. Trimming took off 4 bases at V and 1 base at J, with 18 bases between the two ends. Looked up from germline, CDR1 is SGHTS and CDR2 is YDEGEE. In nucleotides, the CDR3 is TGTGCCAGCAGCACCCTGGGGAGCCTTGCTTCTGGGGCCAACGTCCTGACTTTC. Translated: CASSTLGSLASGANVLTF.

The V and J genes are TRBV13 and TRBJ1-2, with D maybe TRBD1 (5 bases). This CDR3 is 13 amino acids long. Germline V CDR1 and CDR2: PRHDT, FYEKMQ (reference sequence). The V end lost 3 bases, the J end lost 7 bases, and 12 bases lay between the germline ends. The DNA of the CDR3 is TGTGCCAGCAGCTTGAGCAGGGAAGGTGGCTACACCTTC. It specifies CASSLSREGGYTF.